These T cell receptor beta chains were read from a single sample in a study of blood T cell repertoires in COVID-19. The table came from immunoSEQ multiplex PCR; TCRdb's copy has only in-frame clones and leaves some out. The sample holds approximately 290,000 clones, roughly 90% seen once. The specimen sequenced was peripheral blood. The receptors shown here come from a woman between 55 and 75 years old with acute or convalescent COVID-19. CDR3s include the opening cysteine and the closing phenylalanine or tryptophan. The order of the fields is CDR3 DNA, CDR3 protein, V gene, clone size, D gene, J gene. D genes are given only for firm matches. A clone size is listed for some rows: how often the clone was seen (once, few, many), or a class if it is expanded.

TGTGCCATCAACAGGGTCCCGAACACTGAAGCTTTCTTT CAINRVPNTEAFF TRBV6-5 - - TRBJ1-1
TGTGCCAGCAGTTCGAGCGTACAAGAGACCCAGTACTTC CASSSSVQETQYF TRBV28 - - TRBJ2-5
TGTGCCAGCAGTGACACAGGGAACACTGAAGCTTTCTTT CASSDTGNTEAFF TRBV6-1 - - TRBJ1-1
TGTGCCAGCAGCCGTCCCGGCACAGATACGCAGTATTTT CASSRPGTDTQYF TRBV11-2 - - TRBJ2-3
TGTGCCAGCAGCAAAGAGAGGGTCTCTGGAAACACCATATATTTT CASSKERVSGNTIYF TRBV21-1 - - TRBJ1-3
TGTGCCAGCAGCTTGGGACAGGAGAGCACAGATACGCAGTATTTT CASSLGQESTDTQYF TRBV5-8 - - TRBJ2-3
TGTGCCAGTAGTATAAAAGGTAGCGGGAGAGTGAATGAGCAGTTCTTC CASSIKGSGRVNEQFF TRBV19 - TRBD2 TRBJ2-1
TGTGCCAGCACCTCCGCGGGGGGACAGGGGGCGACTGAAGCTTTCTTT CASTSAGGQGATEAFF TRBV7-9 - TRBD1 TRBJ1-1
TGCAGCGCTCTAGAATCCTACAATGAGCAGTTCTTC CSALESYNEQFF TRBV29-1 - - TRBJ2-1
TGTGCCAGCAGTCCCGTTCGTACCGGGGAGCTGTTTTTT CASSPVRTGELFF TRBV2 - - TRBJ2-2
TGTGCCAGCAGCTTAGCGCGGGACAGGGGGCGTCGCGAGCAGTACTTC CASSLARDRGRREQYF TRBV7-2 - TRBD1 TRBJ2-7
TGTGCCAGTAGTACTCAGGGATCCGCTAATGAAAAACTGTTTTTT CASSTQGSANEKLFF TRBV19 - - TRBJ1-4
TGTGCCAGCTCACCAAACTGGAATCAGCCCCAGCATTTT CASSPNWNQPQHF TRBV18 - - TRBJ1-5
TGTGCCAGCAGCTTAGATCGCTACAGGACCTACGAGCAGTACTTC CASSLDRYRTYEQYF TRBV7-2 - - TRBJ2-7
TGTGCCAGCAGCGTAGCTACGCGAGCGACCCAAGAGACCCAGTACTTC CASSVATRATQETQYF TRBV9 once - TRBJ2-5
TGTGCCAGCAGCTTAGGAGGCAGGGGCAATCAGCCCCAGCATTTT CASSLGGRGNQPQHF TRBV7-2 - - TRBJ1-5
TGTGCCAGCTCATCGACAGGGTATAGCAACACTGAAGCTTTCTTT CASSSTGYSNTEAFF TRBV18 - TRBD1 TRBJ1-1
TGTGCCAGCAGCGTAGCTACGAGGGTAGCGGGAGTGTCAGATACGCAGTATTTT CASSVATRVAGVSDTQYF TRBV9 - TRBD2 TRBJ2-3
TGCGCCAGCAGCTCACAGACAGGGTCCCTAAGCAATGAGCAGTTCTTC CASSSQTGSLSNEQFF TRBV5-1 - TRBD1 TRBJ2-1
TGTGCCAGCAGACAAAGGGCGGGCAATGAGCAGTTCTTC CASRQRAGNEQFF TRBV7-9 - - TRBJ2-1
TGTGCCAGCAGCCATGAGACCTACGAGCAGTACTTC CASSHETYEQYF TRBV4-2 once - TRBJ2-7
TGTGCCAGCAGCCAAGTAGCGGGGGGATACACCGGGGAGCTGTTTTTT CASSQVAGGYTGELFF TRBV14 - TRBD2 TRBJ2-2
TGTGCCAGCAGTTACGGACTAGTCGATGGGAACGAGCAGTACTTC CASSYGLVDGNEQYF TRBV2 - TRBD2 TRBJ2-7